The 11 T cell receptor beta chains below were found in one sample sequenced in a study of neurological immune-mediated disorders. TCRdb used MiXCR to reprocess the 5' RACE reads, holding one entry per CDR3 protein. This table has fewer than 60,000 distinct CDR3 sequences, around 4% appearing once. Sequenced sample: PBMCs. The origin of the receptors is a man between 60 and 75 years old with multiple sclerosis.

This clonotype was observed many times. The genes are TRBV5-1 and TRBJ2-3, with D hard to call. Germline CDR1 and CDR2: SGHRS and YFSETQ. The CDR3 sequence is 12 residues long. V was clipped by 4 bases and J by 0 bases, with 3 bases between them. The DNA of the CDR3 is TGCGCCAGCAGCGGCAGCACAGATACGCAGTATTTT. Translated, it gives CASSGSTDTQYF.

At least ten counts were recorded for this clonotype. V is TRBV7-8 and J is TRBJ2-1, with 7 bases that match TRBD2. The CDR3 extends over 14 amino acids. J lost 10 bases, V lost 2 bases, and 8 bases had no gene match. Germline V lookup: CDR1 SGHVS, CDR2 FQNEAQ. In DNA form, the CDR3 reads TGTGCCAGCAGCTTAAGGGGAGGGCGTCGGGAGCAGTTCTTC. Translated: CASSLRGGRREQFF.

In its sample, this clonotype ranks as medium-sized. The chain combines TRBV7-6 with TRBJ2-7; D not resolved. V lost 5 bases to trimming and J lost 4 bases, with 9 bases between them. Germline CDR1 is SGHVS and CDR2 is FNYEAQ. The CDR3 has 12 residues. CDR3 amino acids: CASSPNDYEQYF. The CDR3 nucleotides read TGTGCCAGCAGCCCCAACGATTACGAGCAGTACTTC.

This clonotype was picked up many times. One junction end does not reproduce the germline sequence, and a read error may be involved. J is TRBJ2-5 and V is TRBV5-1; D is uncertain. The CDR3 length is 12 residues. Germline lookup yields CDR1 SGHRS and CDR2 YFSETQ. CDR3 amino acids: CASSLVGETQYF. As DNA, the CDR3 is TGTGCCAGCAGTCTGGTGGGAGAGACCCAGTACTTC.

Many counts were recorded for this clonotype. J is TRBJ1-4 and V is TRBV5-1; weak D call: TRBD1 (6 bases). The ends were cut back, 4 bases at V and 5 bases at J, with 12 bases in the middle. This CDR3 has 14 amino acids. Per the germline V gene, CDR1 is SGHRS and CDR2 is YFSETQ. The CDR3 sequence is CASSIRGWNEKLFF. The CDR3 DNA is TGCGCCAGCAGCATTAGGGGGTGGAATGAAAAACTGTTTTTT. The full variable domain, rest sourced from reference TRBV5-1 and TRBJ1-4, is KAGVTQTPRYLIKTRGQQVTLSCSPISGHRSVSWYQQTPGQGLQFLFEYFSETQRNKGNFPGRFSGRQFSNSRSEMNVSTLELGDSALYLCASSIRGWNEKLFFGSGTQLSVL.

This clonotype came up many times. The V gene is TRBV9, the J gene TRBJ1-1, with D perhaps TRBD1 (6 bases). CDR1 and CDR2 (germline): SGDLS, YYNGEE. This CDR3 has 17 residues. Trimming removed 0 bases at V and 2 bases at J, with 17 bases between. CDR3 region: CASSVGGPGETNTEAFF. The CDR3 nucleotides read TGTGCCAGCAGCGTAGGAGGGCCAGGGGAGACTAACACTGAAGCTTTCTTT.

The rearrangement uses TRBV29-1 and TRBJ1-3, with D unresolved. Deletions cut 8 bases from V and 0 bases from J, with 14 bases between. Germline CDR1 SQVTM, CDR2 ANQGSEA. CDR3 length: 14 residues. CDR3 protein: CSLRCWGSGNTIYF. In DNA, the CDR3 is TGCAGCCTTCGGTGTTGGGGCTCTGGAAACACCATATATTTT.

This clonotype occurred many times. V is TRBV10-3 and J is TRBJ2-1; 15 bases align to TRBD2. This CDR3 contains 16 residues. The germline gives CDR1 ENHRY, CDR2 SYGVKD. V trimming: 4 bases; J trimming: 7 bases; junction bases outside the gene matches: 5. CDR3 nucleotide sequence: TGTGCCATCAGTGGGACTAGCGGGAGGGCCGGGAATGAGCAGTTCTTC. It is translated as CAISGTSGRAGNEQFF.

Only a few counts were recorded for this clonotype. The rearrangement uses TRBV14 and TRBJ2-7; a possible D gene is TRBD2 (6 bases). The V and J ends lost 1 base and 3 bases respectively, with 19 bases between them. The CDR3 is made up of 17 amino acids. The germline CDR1 and CDR2 sequences are SGHDN and FVKESK. The CDR3 sequence: CASSQGVLRGGLYEQYF. DNA of the CDR3: TGTGCCAGCAGCCAAGGCGTTTTAAGGGGAGGTCTCTACGAGCAGTACTTC.

This clonotype came up many times. This chain connects TRBV5-1 to TRBJ2-1; a possible D gene is TRBD2 (6 bases). CDR3 length: 13 amino acids. The V end was cut by 2 bases, the J end by 10 bases, with 13 bases between. Germline V gene sequence: CDR1 SGHRS, CDR2 YFSETQ. CDR3 region: CASSFTGEIEQFF. In DNA form, the CDR3 reads TGCGCCAGCAGCTTCACGGGAGAGATAGAGCAGTTCTTC.

This clonotype has a count of ten or more. The gene calls are TRBV7-2 and TRBJ2-6; D unresolved. The CDR3 loop spans 14 amino acids. Germline V gives CDR1 SGHTA, CDR2 FQGNSA. Trimming removed 6 bases at V and 4 bases at J, with 10 bases between. The CDR3, as DNA: TGTGCCAGCAGTACTTCAAGGGGGGCCAACGTCCTGACTTTC. Its protein product is CASSTSRGANVLTF.